These 32 T cell receptor beta chains were all obtained from the same sample, sequenced in a study of identical twins. MiXCR, applied by TCRdb to the 5' RACE reads, yields one record per CDR3 protein. The repertoire holds around 570,000 distinct CDR3 sequences, with around a tenth as singletons. The sample was also linked to a second study, of yellow fever vaccine responses in identical twins.

The sample consisted of PBMCs. These receptors originate from a woman aged 18-29 years in good health.

This clonotype has just one count. Given a much more abundant clone one base away, this may be a read error. The chain employs TRBV29-1 and TRBJ2-1; unclear D gene. CDR3 length equals 10 residues. The germline V gene has CDR1 SQVTM and CDR2 ANQGSEA. Trimming shortened V by 4 bases and J by 6 bases, and 4 bases separated the two germline ends. The chain's CDR3 is CSVVFNEQFF. The CDR3 coding sequence is TGCAGCGTTGTGTTCAATGAGCAGTTCTTC.

A few counts support this clonotype. This chain links TRBV7-3 with TRBJ2-3, with D perhaps TRBD2 (7 bases). The CDR3 extends over 17 amino acids. Trimming left V 5 bases short and J 3 bases short, with 21 bases between. Per germline, CDR1 SGHTA and CDR2 FQGTGA. CDR3: CASSLPGGRLGTDTQYF. As DNA, the CDR3 is TGTGCCAGCAGCCTCCCGGGGGGCCGGCTAGGGACAGATACGCAGTATTTT.

This clonotype occurred many times. V is TRBV10-3 and J is TRBJ2-7; 9 bases fit TRBD2. After removal of 2 bases from V and 1 base from J, the junction contained 6 bases not matched to a gene. CDR1 and CDR2 from the germline V gene are ENHRY and SYGVKD. This CDR3 is built from 16 residues. CDR3 nucleotide sequence: TGTGCCATCAGTGAGGAACTAGCGGGTTGGTCCTACGAGCAGTACTTC. Translation gives CAISEELAGWSYEQYF.

The rearrangement uses TRBV6-1 and TRBJ1-3; D is unclear. Germline lookup yields CDR1 MNHNS and CDR2 SASEGT. The germline V and J ends were trimmed by 6 bases and 0 bases, with 12 bases remaining between them. This CDR3 spans 15 amino acids. The CDR3 sequence: CASSPVQSSGNTIYF. CDR3 in DNA: TGTGCCAGCAGCCCAGTCCAGAGCTCTGGAAACACCATATATTTT.

This clonotype was found many times. This chain connects TRBV5-1 to TRBJ1-1; TRBD1 matches at 7 bases. This CDR3 is 15 amino acids long. Germline V gene lookup returns CDR1 SGHRS and CDR2 YFSETQ. J lost 11 bases, V lost 5 bases, and 18 bases had no gene match. CDR3 DNA sequence: TGCGCCAGCAGGATAGGGTTGGGACAGCGCGGTTCGGCTTTCTTT. Protein: CASRIGLGQRGSAFF.

The sample holds many counts of this clonotype. The rearrangement links TRBV20-1 to TRBJ2-3, with 10 bases identical to TRBD1. The CDR3 sequence is 12 residues long. V shed 6 bases and J 5 bases; nucleotides not matched to a gene: 2. In germline, CDR1 is DFQATT, CDR2 SNEGSKA (reference sequence). The DNA for the CDR3 is TGCAGTGCGACAGGGGGCGGAGATACGCAGTATTTT. Translating gives CSATGGGDTQYF.

The chain links TRBV4-3 to TRBJ2-1; perhaps TRBD2 as D (6 bases). The germline V gene encodes CDR1 LGHNA and CDR2 YSLEER. The CDR3 totals 14 residues. Trimming shortened V by 2 bases and J by 7 bases, and 12 bases separated the two germline ends. The CDR3 DNA follows: TGCGCCAGCAGCCAATTTGGGAGCGGGAATGAGCAGTTCTTC. This codes for CASSQFGSGNEQFF.

This clonotype was counted between two and nine times. The chain carries TRBV21-1 and TRBJ2-7; TRBD1 is taken as the D call from the table, unchecked against the DNA. TRBV21-1 is a recognized pseudogene. This CDR3 contains 16 residues. The CDR3 here is CASSTYTQGGQYEQYF. In DNA form, the CDR3 reads TGTGCCAGCAGCACATATACCCAAGGGGGACAGTACGAGCAGTACTTC.

The rearrangement joins TRBV5-1 to TRBJ2-7, with 8 nucleotides matching TRBD2. This CDR3 comprises 14 residues. CDR1 is SGHRS, CDR2 YFSETQ, per germline. V lost 5 bases to trimming and J lost 0 bases; unmatched junction nucleotides: 4. The CDR3 bases are TGCGCCAGCAGATGGGGACTAGGCTCCTACGAGCAGTACTTC. Protein: CASRWGLGSYEQYF.

V is TRBV7-2 and J is TRBJ2-3; the D gene is possibly TRBD2 (7 bases). Trimming took 4 bases from V and 11 from J, leaving 22 bases between them. The CDR3 loop spans 15 amino acids. Per germline, CDR1 SGHTA and CDR2 FQGNSA. The CDR3 bases are TGTGCCAGCAGCTCCCGGGGGGCCTCCACAGTGATGCAGTATTTT. Its translation is CASSSRGASTVMQYF.

The CDR3 loop is CATSRALQKLLTYEQYF. As DNA, the CDR3 is TGTGCCACCAGCAGAGCATTACAAAAACTATTAACCTACGAGCAGTACTTC. The chain employs TRBV15 and TRBJ2-7, with D hard to call. With 1 base removed from V and 2 bases from J, the gap between germline ends came to 18 bases. Germline CDR1 and CDR2: LNHNV and YYDKDF (reference sequence). The CDR3 is 17 amino acids.

The chain has TRBV11-3 and TRBJ2-1; the D gene is possibly TRBD2 (5 bases). Trimming removed 5 bases from V and 1 base from J, with 18 bases in between. The CDR3 sequence is 17 residues long. CDR1 and CDR2 from the germline V gene are SGHNT and YENEEA. CDR3 sequence (DNA): TGTGCCAGCAGCGCACCTCGGGGTGTCGGTTCCTACAATGAGCAGTTCTTC. Its translation is CASSAPRGVGSYNEQFF.

This clonotype was observed many times. The chain uses TRBV18 and TRBJ2-7; 7 bases match TRBD1. The CDR3 covers 14 residues. V lost 6 bases, J lost 7 bases, and 12 bases stayed unmatched. The germline gives CDR1 KGHSH, CDR2 LQKENI. The DNA of the CDR3 is TGTGCCAGCTCCCCTCGGGGACAGAACGGAGAGCAGTACTTC. Translated: CASSPRGQNGEQYF.

This clonotype has ten or more counts. The chain links TRBV29-1 to TRBJ2-7; 13 positions agree with TRBD2. The CDR3 covers 15 residues. After removal of 5 bases from V and 3 bases from J, the junction contained 7 bases not matched to a gene. Germline V gives CDR1 SQVTM, CDR2 ANQGSEA. The CDR3 bases are TGCAGCGTTACCGCCTGGACTAGCGGGAGCTACGAGCAGTACTTC. It encodes CSVTAWTSGSYEQYF.

V and J are TRBV28 and TRBJ1-1, with TRBD1 matching 7 bases. The V gene end was trimmed by 4 bases and the J gene end by 3 bases; junction bases not matched to a gene: 5. Germline CDR1 MDHEN, CDR2 SYDVKM. The CDR3 totals 14 residues. The CDR3 DNA is TGTGCCAGCAGTTCGGGACAGAGGGACACTGAAGCTTTCTTT. As protein: CASSSGQRDTEAFF.

Comment on this clonotype: Sequence at one end of the junction differs from germline and may be a read error. CDR3 in amino acids: CCARDPMEPTPYEQYF. The CDR3 nucleotides are TGCTGTGCTAGAGACCCTATGGAGCCTACCCCCTACGAGCAGTACTTC. The chain recombines TRBV20-1 with TRBJ2-7; D unresolved. Per germline, CDR1 DFQATT and CDR2 SNEGSKA (reference sequence). This CDR3 has 16 residues.

This clonotype appeared a few times. The genes are TRBV25-1 and TRBJ2-1, with D unclear. V dropped 2 bases and J dropped 6 bases, with 5 bases sitting between them. The CDR3 runs 12 residues. Germline lookup yields CDR1 MGHDK and CDR2 SYGVNS. The DNA for the CDR3 is TGTGCCAGCAGTGAACAGGCCAATGAGCAGTTCTTC. It encodes CASSEQANEQFF.

A single count supports this clonotype. The chain links TRBV4-2 to TRBJ2-7; 8 positions agree with TRBD2. Unmatched junction bases numbered 7, after V lost 0 bases and J lost 3 bases. This CDR3 is 16 amino acids long. Per germline, CDR1 LGHNA and CDR2 YNFKEQ. CDR3: CASSQDLTSGSYEQYF. The CDR3 DNA reads TGTGCCAGCAGCCAAGACTTAACTAGCGGAAGCTACGAGCAGTACTTC.

This clonotype was seen repeatedly, ten times or more. This chain connects TRBV5-1 to TRBJ2-5; 8 positions match TRBD1. This CDR3 comprises 13 residues. The V gene end was trimmed by 3 bases and the J gene end by 4 bases; junction bases not matched to a gene: 2. Germline V gene data show CDR1 as SGHRS and CDR2 as YFSETQ. The CDR3 region is CASSSGTGETQYF. The CDR3 DNA reads as TGCGCCAGCAGCTCGGGGACAGGAGAGACCCAGTACTTC.

The V gene is TRBV6-5, the J gene TRBJ2-6; 7 bases are a match to TRBD1. The junction had 3 bases not matched to a gene; V was cut back by 2 bases and J by 2 bases. The germline V gene has CDR1 MNHEY and CDR2 SVGAGI. The CDR3 covers 16 residues. This CDR3 is CASSYGTVAGANVLTF. The CDR3 DNA is TGTGCCAGCAGTTACGGGACAGTTGCTGGGGCCAACGTCCTGACTTTC.

This clonotype showed up many times. The J gene is TRBJ2-2, the V gene TRBV6-4; TRBD2 agrees at 8 bases. Germline CDR1 MRHNA, CDR2 SNTAGT. This CDR3 has 14 amino acids. The J segment lost 5 bases and the V segment lost 8 bases, leaving 7 bases of the junction unmatched. In DNA form, the CDR3 reads TGTGCCAGCGCCCCGGGGGGGCAGACCGGGGAGCTGTTTTTT. Encoded protein: CASAPGGQTGELFF.

The table lists this clonotype with a few counts. The V call is TRBV2, the J call TRBJ2-3; 10 bases are shared with TRBD1. CDR1 and CDR2 from the germline V gene are SNHLY and FYNNEI. V was pared by 11 bases and J by 2 bases, with 13 bases of the junction left unmatched. The CDR3 has 16 residues. CDR3 sequence reads: CARSGGQGDNTDTQYF. The DNA of the CDR3 is TGTGCCCGCTCCGGCGGACAGGGGGATAACACAGATACGCAGTATTTT.

This clonotype was detected only a few times. The chain carries TRBV3-1 and TRBJ2-7, with 9 positions matching TRBD2. The CDR3 has 14 residues. V shed 6 bases and J 7 bases; nucleotides not matched to a gene: 10. Germline V gene data show CDR1 as LGHDT and CDR2 as YNNKEL (reference sequence). The CDR3 DNA reads TGTGCCAGCAGTCCTAGTGGACTAGCGAGGGAGCAGTACTTC. Protein sequence: CASSPSGLAREQYF.

Remarks on this clonotype: One junction end disagrees with the germline gene, perhaps due to a read error. The DNA for the CDR3 is TGCTGTGCTATACTAGCGGGGAGGAGCTCCTACAATGAGCAGTTCTTC. This sequence encodes CCAILAGRSSYNEQFF. V usage is TRBV20-1 and J usage is TRBJ2-1, with 10 bases matching TRBD2. Germline values: CDR1 DFQATT, CDR2 SNEGSKA (reference sequence). This CDR3 is 16 amino acids long.

This clonotype has a handful of counts. The chain is built from TRBV30 and TRBJ2-5, with D possibly TRBD2 on 5 matching bases. V was cut by 0 bases and J by 4 bases, with 9 bases left in between. This CDR3 contains 13 residues. Germline lookup yields CDR1 GTSNPN and CDR2 SVGIG (reference sequence). CDR3 sequence: CAWSVREGETQYF. CDR3 DNA: TGTGCCTGGAGTGTCCGGGAAGGAGAGACCCAGTACTTC.

The rearrangement links TRBV6-2 or TRBV6-3 to TRBJ2-7, with TRBD2 as a possible D gene (6 bases). This CDR3 comprises 14 residues. Germline-derived CDR1 and CDR2 are MNHEY and SVGEGT. V lost 2 bases and J 7 bases, leaving 15 bases between the germline ends. DNA of the CDR3: TGTGCCAGCAGTTACGACCCGGGAGCGCGGGAGCAGTACTTC. This gives the protein CASSYDPGAREQYF.

This clonotype came up a few times. This chain uses TRBV7-9 with TRBJ2-7; 7 nucleotides align to TRBD1. The CDR3 length is 13 residues. CDR1 and CDR2 (germline): SEHNR, FQNEAQ (reference sequence). The trim removed 5 bases at V and 5 bases at J, leaving 6 bases unmatched. The CDR3 nucleotides read TGTGCCAGCAGCGTTACAGGGGATCACGAGCAGTACTTC. It codes for CASSVTGDHEQYF. The whole variable domain, filled in from reference TRBV7-9 and TRBJ2-7, reads DTGVSQNPRHKITKRGQNVTFRCDPISEHNRLYWYRQTLGQGPEFLTYFQNEAQLEKSRLLSDRFSAERPKGSFSTLEIQRTEQGDSAMYLCASSVTGDHEQYFGPGTRLTVT.

J is TRBJ2-7 and V is TRBV28; no definite D call. Trimming shortened V by 3 bases and J by 2 bases, and 8 bases separated the two germline ends. The CDR3 runs 13 residues. The V gene's germline CDR1 is MDHEN and CDR2 SYDVKM. The CDR3 reads CASSLKIPYEQYF. For the CDR3, the DNA is TGTGCCAGCAGTTTGAAAATACCCTACGAGCAGTACTTC.

This clonotype was recorded at least ten times. The V gene is TRBV29-1, the J gene TRBJ1-2; D unresolved. Per the germline V gene, CDR1 is SQVTM and CDR2 is ANQGSEA. This CDR3 has 13 residues. Trimming shortened V by 5 bases and J by 4 bases, and 14 bases separated the two germline ends. For the CDR3, the DNA is TGCAGCGTTTTATGGATGGCGGCCTATGGCTACACCTTC. Its translation is CSVLWMAAYGYTF. Together with reference TRBV29-1 and TRBJ1-2, the CDR3 gives the full variable domain: SAVISQKPSRDICQRGTSLTIQCQVDSQVTMMFWYRQQPGQSLTLIATANQGSEATYESGFVIDKFPISRPNLTFSTLTVSNMSPEDSSIYLCSVLWMAAYGYTFGSGTRLTVV.

Ten or more counts support this clonotype. The J gene is TRBJ1-4, the V gene TRBV14; D perhaps matches TRBD1 (5 bases). V was pared by 2 bases and J by 8 bases, with 12 bases between. This CDR3 is built from 14 residues. CDR1 is SGHDN and CDR2 is FVKESK in the germline V gene. In DNA, the CDR3 is TGTGCCAGCAGCCAAAATGCAGGGAGCGAAAAACTGTTTTTT. This codes for CASSQNAGSEKLFF.

This clonotype was seen many times. The chain has TRBV10-3 and TRBJ2-2, with a possible D match to TRBD1 (6 bases). The V end lost 5 bases, the J end lost 1 base, and 11 bases lay between the germline ends. Germline V gene lookup returns CDR1 ENHRY and CDR2 SYGVKD. This CDR3 has 15 amino acids. The CDR3 protein is CAISPTGLNTGELFF. For the CDR3, the DNA is TGTGCCATCAGTCCGACAGGTTTGAACACCGGGGAGCTGTTTTTT.

The chain carries TRBV4-3 and TRBJ2-5; tentatively, D is TRBD1 (6 bases). This CDR3 comprises 14 residues. Per the germline V gene, CDR1 is LGHNA and CDR2 is YSLEER. With 0 bases removed from V and 7 bases from J, the gap between germline ends came to 12 bases. DNA for the CDR3: TGCGCCAGCAGCCAAGAAAGAGTGGGGGCGACCCAGTACTTC. It codes for CASSQERVGATQYF.